This T cell receptor (beta chain) was recorded in a study of glioma-infiltrating T cells after dendritic cell vaccination. Using immunoSEQ multiplex PCR, the repertoire was profiled, and TCRdb retains in-frame clones only, with some absent. Among over 70,000 clones listed, approximately 80% were seen once. This clonotype originated in a human donor with glioblastoma. The sample consisted of blood, taken before dendritic cell vaccination.

CDR3 DNA: TGTGCCAGCAGCCGGCTCCGGGTCCACTCCTACGAGCAGTACTTC. This codes for CASSRLRVHSYEQYF. The V call is TRBV7-2, the J call TRBJ2-7; D gene ambiguous. The CDR3 consists of 15 residues. Per germline, CDR1 SGHTA and CDR2 FQGNSA. Deletions cut 5 bases from V and 0 bases from J, with 14 bases between.